The 13 T cell receptor beta chains below come from one sample, sequenced in a study of early T cells in non-severe SARS-CoV-2 infection. TCRdb ran MiXCR on the 5' RACE reads and lists one entry per CDR3 protein. The sample includes 25,000 to 35,000 distinct CDR3 sequences, roughly 5.4% seen only once; the top ten take 3% to 4.5%. The specimen was whole blood. The receptor source for this set is an adult who was a healthcare worker with PCR-confirmed SARS-CoV-2 infection or an uninfected control (not recorded which).

In DNA, the CDR3 is TGTGCCAGCAGTTACTCCACCCGCCCGAATGAAAAACTGTTTTTT. Protein product: CASSYSTRPNEKLFF. This chain connects TRBV6-5 to TRBJ1-4; D not resolved. The V and J ends lost 0 bases and 5 bases respectively, with 10 bases between them. The CDR3 is 15 amino acids. Germline CDR1 MNHEY, CDR2 SVGAGI.

This chain connects TRBV13 to TRBJ2-7, with D perhaps TRBD2 (5 bases). Germline V gene data show CDR1 as PRHDT and CDR2 as FYEKMQ (reference sequence). Trimming removed 3 bases from V and 3 bases from J, with 9 bases in between. CDR3 length equals 13 residues. CDR3 nucleotide sequence: TGTGCCAGCAGCTTCGCGACTAACTACGAGCAGTACTTC. Translation gives CASSFATNYEQYF. Full variable domain (outside the CDR3, taken from reference TRBV13 and TRBJ2-7): AAGVIQSPRHLIKEKRETATLKCYPIPRHDTVYWYQQGPGQDPQFLISFYEKMQSDKGSIPDRFSAQQFSDYHSELNMSSLELGDSALYFCASSFATNYEQYFGPGTRLTVT.

This clonotype has just a few counts. This rearrangement joins TRBV18 to TRBJ2-7, with 7 nucleotides matching TRBD1. Looked up from germline, CDR1 is KGHSH and CDR2 is LQKENI. V gave up 5 bases and J gave up 4 bases; unmatched junction bases: 8. This CDR3 region has 14 residues. The CDR3 region is CASSSGDRFYEQYF. As DNA, the CDR3 is TGTGCCAGCTCATCCGGGGACAGATTTTACGAGCAGTACTTC.

The genes are TRBV28 and TRBJ2-6; D is unresolved. CDR1 is MDHEN, CDR2 SYDVKM, per germline. V lost 3 bases, J lost 0 bases, and 6 bases lay in between. This CDR3 comprises 15 residues. The CDR3 nucleotides read TGTGCCAGCAGTTTCGCCGTCTCTGGGGCCAACGTCCTGACTTTC. This encodes CASSFAVSGANVLTF.

This clonotype was recorded at least ten times. V and J are TRBV7-9 and TRBJ1-1, with D possibly TRBD1 on 5 matching bases. V was clipped by 7 bases and J by 1 base, with 13 bases between them. CDR1 SEHNR and CDR2 FQNEAQ come from the germline V gene (reference sequence). The CDR3 covers 14 residues. In nucleotides, the CDR3 is TGTGCCAGCACGGCCAATAGGGGGAACACTGAAGCTTTCTTT. It codes for CASTANRGNTEAFF.

This clonotype was observed many times. The CDR3 DNA sequence: TGTGCCAGTAGTTTAGTTGCGGGAGGTCTCAATGAGCAGTTCTTC. Translation: CASSLVAGGLNEQFF. The chain has TRBV19 and TRBJ2-1, with TRBD2 matching over 8 bases. Per germline, CDR1 LNHDA and CDR2 SQIVND (reference sequence). The V segment lost 5 bases and the J segment 6 bases; nucleotides outside the gene matches: 9. The CDR3 consists of 15 residues.

Of note for this clonotype: This clone may be a read error of a much larger clone one base away. The chain uses TRBV20-1 and TRBJ2-1; TRBD1 aligns across 9 bases. Germline trimming cut 8 bases from V and 9 bases from J; bases unmatched to any gene: 14. The CDR3 is 14 amino acids. Germline CDR1 reads DFQATT; CDR2 reads SNEGSKA (reference sequence). CDR3 loop: CSPNFGTGFFEQFF. In nucleotides, the CDR3 is TGCAGTCCAAACTTCGGGACAGGGTTTTTTGAGCAGTTCTTC.

This chain connects TRBV12-3 or TRBV12-4 to TRBJ2-1; the D is unclear. Trimming left V 1 base short and J 5 bases short, with 0 bases between. The CDR3 runs 11 residues. CDR3 sequence reads: CASSLDNEQFF. The CDR3 DNA is TGTGCCAGCAGTTTAGACAATGAGCAGTTCTTC.

This clonotype was counted many times. The V gene is TRBV27, the J gene TRBJ1-6; D gene unclear. CDR3 size: 12 residues. CDR1 and CDR2 (germline): MNHEY, SMNVEV (reference sequence). The V end lost 5 bases, the J end lost 7 bases, and 6 bases lay between the germline ends. The CDR3: CASSPLNSPLHF. DNA of the CDR3: TGTGCCAGCAGTCCCCTAAATTCACCCCTCCACTTT.

This clonotype has a count of ten or more. The rearrangement uses TRBV6-2 or TRBV6-3 and TRBJ2-7; 7 bases fit TRBD1. The germline CDR1 and CDR2 sequences are MNHEY and SVGEGT. The CDR3 sequence is 15 residues long. J gave up 7 bases and V 8 bases, and 17 bases lay outside the gene matches. Here the CDR3 DNA reads TGTGCCAGCGAAGTCCGTCCGACAGGGCCCTCTGAGCAGTACTTC. Protein product: CASEVRPTGPSEQYF.

This clonotype was detected a few times. The rearrangement links TRBV6-5 to TRBJ1-1, with a tentative D call TRBD1 (5 bases). Germline CDR1 is MNHEY and CDR2 is SVGAGI. Trimming stripped 7 bases from V and 1 base from J, with 10 bases between. The CDR3 covers 13 residues. The CDR3 coding sequence is TGTGCCAGCAATGCCGGGACGAACACTGAAGCTTTCTTT. Protein sequence: CASNAGTNTEAFF.

The chain has TRBV7-9 and TRBJ2-5; D is perhaps TRBD1 or TRBD2 (5 bases each). CDR1 SEHNR and CDR2 FQNEAQ come from the germline V gene (reference sequence). The V gene lost 3 bases and the J gene lost 5 bases, with 10 bases spanning the gap. There are 13 residues in the CDR3. In DNA form, the CDR3 reads TGTGCCAGCAGCTTTGAGGGGATCGAGACCCAGTACTTC. It translates to CASSFEGIETQYF.

This clonotype was detected ten times or more. V is TRBV7-2 and J is TRBJ2-6; the D is unclear. Germline CDR1 and CDR2: SGHTA and FQGNSA. The CDR3 is made up of 17 amino acids. V was cut by 2 bases and J by 0 bases, with 11 bases left in between. CDR3 residues: CASSLRQRSSGANVLTF. In DNA form, the CDR3 reads TGTGCCAGCAGCTTACGTCAGCGATCCTCTGGGGCCAACGTCCTGACTTTC. Based on the CDR3 plus reference TRBV7-2 and TRBJ2-6, the full variable domain is GAGVSQSPSNKVTEKGKDVELRCDPISGHTALYWYRQSLGQGLEFLIYFQGNSAPDKSGLPSDRFSAERTGGSVSTLTIQRTQQEDSAVYLCASSLRQRSSGANVLTFGAGSRLTVL.